This T cell receptor (beta chain) appears in the sequencing data of a study of persistence of HIV-infected CD4 T cells. Sequencing used immunoSEQ version 4 in survey mode. The repertoire was sequenced with immunoSEQ multiplex PCR; TCRdb's copy has only in-frame clones and lacks some. The sample has tens of thousands of clones; 88% are singletons. Points from the study as a whole: Antigen-responding cells were enriched for degenerate expanded CDR3beta sequences.

Cells were stimulated nonspecifically with anti-CD3/anti-CD28 magnetic beads. CD4+ T cells upregulating both CD40 ligand and CD69 were sorted as responding cells. In the case of this clone: Its specificity is not known.

The CDR3 has 13 residues. The germline gives CDR1 SQVTM, CDR2 ANQGSEA. After removal of 6 bases from V and 2 bases from J, the junction contained 4 bases not matched to a gene. The sample was CD4+ T cells sorted from PBMCs after roughly 18-hour stimulation, taken from a patient who received antiretroviral therapy. This chain connects TRBV29-1 to TRBJ2-3; TRBD2 agrees at 8 bases. The receptor's source is an adult woman with HIV who was CMV-seropositive. The CDR3 bases are TGCAGCGTAGATAGCGGGGTCACAGATACGCAGTATTTT. The encoded protein is CSVDSGVTDTQYF.